This T cell receptor (beta chain) originates from a study of regulatory T cells in long-lasting Graves disease (dated by TCRdb to the early 2020s). Study-level background: Newly diagnosed Graves' disease patients had taken antithyroid drugs for less than 3 months. This study used TCR sequencing and RNA sequencing of peripheral blood to compare persistent Graves' disease patients against newly diagnosed Graves' disease patients. The study took place in China and was registered as a clinical trial. A total of around 35 samples were covered by TCR sequencing, comprising some 13 persistent and around 20 newly diagnosed Graves' disease patients. The study at large found these results: Persistent disease showed preferential use of TRBV28, TRBJ1-2 and TRBJ2-5, whereas newly diagnosed disease favored TRBV20-1 and TRBJ2-1. Only the TCR beta chain was sequenced and analyzed. The authors noted that the small sample size was a limitation that may lower accuracy. Lower TCR Shannon entropy and fewer highly expanded clones were observed in persistent Graves' disease patients than in newly diagnosed patients, which suggested clonal expansion. Persistent patients shared more public clonotypes among themselves (2,741) than newly diagnosed patients did (over 900). Because the primary lesion, thyroid tissue, could not be accessed, the study looked at peripheral blood alone.

Libraries were built with multiplex PCR. Instrument used: Illumina HiSeq 4000. CDR3 regions were amplified by Arm-PCR with iRepertoire HTBI primers to construct TCR beta libraries. Before sequencing, the PCR products went through gel purification. In the original analysis: Across samples, 60 to 75 TRBV and 13 to 15 TRBJ segments were identified and used for gene usage analysis of CDR3 amino acid clonotypes. COPE and FqMerger were used to merge the filtered high-quality paired reads into contigs. BLAST was used to align contigs to the IMGT TRBV, TRBD and TRBJ reference genes, and CDR3 was defined following IMGT. Clonotypes above 0.1% frequency were classified as highly expanded clones. Shannon entropy was used to measure repertoire diversity, and the Gini coefficient was used to measure V-J evenness. A clonotype found in more than one individual was treated as public. TCRdb itself trimmed the public reads at Q25 with fastp, ran MiXCR and retained productive beta chains. A single entry per CDR3 protein holds the most common genes and DNA from its merged rows. These V and J calls are TCRdb output, not the study's own analysis. In all, the sample holds approximately 540,000 distinct CDR3 sequences, and more than 10% of those were seen once. The ten largest clones capture 8.9% of the sample.

To note about this clonotype: This clone's antigen is unknown. Per-base qualities were not stored, and no clone one base away is much larger.

Taken from cysteine to phenylalanine, the CDR3 has 11 residues. The kept DNA is CDR3 alone, 33 bases in frame from the first base. V sheds 4 bases and J sheds 6 bases, leaving 10 bases between their ends. CDR1 and CDR2 (SQVTM, ANQGSEA) derive from the germline V gene. Explained via the paper, the time point label denotes: newly diagnosed GD, antithyroid drugs for less than 3 months. For both TCR sequencing and RNA sequencing, RNA was extracted from PBMCs using TRIzol. The diagnosis of Graves' disease followed American Thyroid Association guidelines. Patients were recruited from an endocrinology department in Xi'an, China. Each patient gave around 9 milliliters of peripheral blood, collected in an EDTA anticoagulant tube. PBMCs were isolated by Ficoll Paque Plus density gradient separation without further T cell sorting. An Agilent 2100 Bioanalyzer and agarose gel were used to check RNA quality, and a NanoDrop 2000 was used to measure RNA concentration.

Separately, the same data were catalogued under a study of T cells in Graves' hyperthyroidism and ophthalmopathy. According to the second study: A patient counted as having stable Graves' hyperthyroidism if no progression to ophthalmopathy occurred over 18 months of follow-up. The hyperthyroidism patients were between 18 and 65 years old and newly diagnosed, with a disease duration of less than 2 months. The study excluded patients with uncontrolled infections, other autoimmune diseases, pregnancy or lactation. Diagnoses were based on clinical symptoms, serum thyroxine and TRAb, thyroid ultrasound and orbital computed tomography. A first-round RT-PCR of the TCR CDR3 used the HTBI primer set with the Qiagen OneStep RT-PCR kit. Blood samples also contained most of the expanded thyroid clonotypes (frequency above 0.001), which suggests that blood repertoires may reflect thyroid immune responses. Ophthalmopathy was separated from stable hyperthyroidism by a 13 V-J signature model, with 85% to 90% sensitivity and 81% to 83% specificity obtained in cross-validation and 80%/75% obtained in testing. During validation, the model predicted progression to ophthalmopathy a median of approximately 6.5 months ahead of onset, with more than 55% sensitivity and about 72% specificity. To identify distinguishing TCR V-J signatures, a discovery cohort of 100 patients was used, comprising some 43 with Graves' ophthalmopathy and roughly 60 with stable Graves' hyperthyroidism. An independent validation cohort of under 20 hyperthyroidism patients and 17 patients who later progressed to ophthalmopathy tested prospective prediction of ophthalmopathy. The 85 to 100 discovery patients were divided at random into training and test sets in a 7:3 ratio. In addition, the study compared T-cell repertoires in thyroid tissue and in blood from five to seven Graves' hyperthyroidism patients. Following sampling, methimazole starting at 30 mg daily was given to hyperthyroidism patients, and high-dose intravenous methylprednisolone was given to ophthalmopathy patients. The libraries were constructed in a second round of multiplex PCR and then size-selected and purified. Sequencing of the libraries was done on an Illumina HiSeq2000 using paired-end 100 bp reads. SOAPnuke was used to process the raw data, with reads discarded if the reads contained adapters or uncalled bases, had a mean Phred below 15, or lacked an exact constant-primer or identifier match. High-quality paired reads were merged with COPE v1.2.5, and unique nucleotide sequences were defined as clonotypes. MiTCR v1.1 was used to align the clonotypes against IMGT TRBV, TRBD and TRBJ reference segments. The analysis included only V-J combinations with a frequency above 0.0001, which together covered around 99% of the repertoires. A TCS score was defined as the ratio between F50 (clonal expansion) and ExV (chaos), using BLOSUM62-based TCRdist between CDR3 peptides within each V-J. Welch's t-statistics and random forest reduced 500 to 550 V-J features to about 13, which were used in a naive Bayes classifier (R e1071). No statistical method was used to set the sample size in advance, and investigators knew the group allocation. The paper describes TCR Vbeta CDR3 sequencing of around 140 peripheral blood samples, made up of 43 ophthalmopathy patients, some 76 hyperthyroidism patients and some 17 progressor patients.

The source is a woman in her thirties with Graves disease. Donor details come from another sample of the same person, matched by shared clones. The rearranged segments are TRBV29-1 and TRBJ2-7, with TRBD1 tentatively as D gene (6 bases match). The sequencing used peripheral blood mononuclear cells (PBMCs), collected at new diagnosis, from a patient treated with antithyroid drugs. The bases are TGCAGCGTTGCCACAGGGAGCGAGCAGTACTTC. This encodes CSVATGSEQYF.